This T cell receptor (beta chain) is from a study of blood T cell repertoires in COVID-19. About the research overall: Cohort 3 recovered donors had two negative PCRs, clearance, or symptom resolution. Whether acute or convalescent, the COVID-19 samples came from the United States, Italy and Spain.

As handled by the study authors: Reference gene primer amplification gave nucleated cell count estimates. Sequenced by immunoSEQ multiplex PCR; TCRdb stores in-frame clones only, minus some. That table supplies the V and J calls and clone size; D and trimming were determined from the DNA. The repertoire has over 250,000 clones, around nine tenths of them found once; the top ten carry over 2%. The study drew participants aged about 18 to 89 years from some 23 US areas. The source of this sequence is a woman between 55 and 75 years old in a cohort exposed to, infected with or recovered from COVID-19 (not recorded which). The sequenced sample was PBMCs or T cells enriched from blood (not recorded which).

CDR3 residues: CARSLAWTGVEETQYF. Written as DNA, the CDR3 is TGTGCCAGAAGCTTAGCCTGGACAGGGGTCGAAGAGACCCAGTACTTC. The chain uses TRBV7-5 and TRBJ2-5; the table's D call, TRBD1, has no DNA check behind it. TRBV7-5 is flagged as a pseudogene. The CDR3 is 16 amino acids.